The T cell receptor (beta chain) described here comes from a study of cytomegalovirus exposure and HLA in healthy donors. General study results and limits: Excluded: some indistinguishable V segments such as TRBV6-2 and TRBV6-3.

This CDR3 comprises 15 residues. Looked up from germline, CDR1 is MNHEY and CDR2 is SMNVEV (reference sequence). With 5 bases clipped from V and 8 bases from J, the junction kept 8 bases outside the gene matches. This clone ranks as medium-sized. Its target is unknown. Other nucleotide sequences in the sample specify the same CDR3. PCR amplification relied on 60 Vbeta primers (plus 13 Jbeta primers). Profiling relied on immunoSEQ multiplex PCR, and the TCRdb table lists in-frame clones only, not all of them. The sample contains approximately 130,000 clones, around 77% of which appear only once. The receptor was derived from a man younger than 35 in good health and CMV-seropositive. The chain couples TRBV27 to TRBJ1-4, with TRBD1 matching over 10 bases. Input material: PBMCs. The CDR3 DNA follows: TGTGCCAGCAGTCGCTGGACAGGGGGAGGGGAAAAACTGTTTTTT. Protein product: CASSRWTGGGEKLFF.